What follows is one T cell receptor (beta chain) and its context. This clonotype occurred a few times. Its antigen is not yet known. The junction departs from germline at one end; a sequencing error may be responsible. This sample's time point label indicates: persistent/refractory GD, antithyroid drugs over 5 years with positive TRAb. For both TCR sequencing and RNA sequencing, RNA was extracted from PBMCs in TRIzol. The diagnosis of Graves' disease followed American Thyroid Association guidelines. Patients for the study were recruited at an endocrinology department in Xi'an, China. Each patient gave around 9.2 milliliters of peripheral blood, collected in an EDTA anticoagulant tube. Ficoll Paque Plus density gradient separation was used to isolate PBMCs, and no further T cell sorting was performed. An Agilent 2100 Bioanalyzer and agarose gel were used to check RNA quality, while a NanoDrop 2000 measured RNA concentration.

These data belong to a study of regulatory T cells in long-lasting Graves disease (dated by TCRdb to the early 2020s). Background for the entire study: Persistent Graves' disease was defined as persistently positive TSH receptor autoantibodies together with antithyroid drug treatment for over 5 years. This study used TCR sequencing and RNA sequencing of peripheral blood to compare persistent Graves' disease patients against newly diagnosed Graves' disease patients. The study was conducted in China and was registered as a clinical trial. A total of 33 samples underwent TCR sequencing: some 13 from persistent and about 20 from newly diagnosed Graves' disease patients. Antithyroid drugs had been taken for 8.5 to 11 years on average by persistent Graves' disease patients in the clinical cohort. Study-wide findings and limitations: Preferential use of TRBV28, TRBJ1-2 and TRBJ2-5 was observed in persistent disease, whereas TRBV20-1 and TRBJ2-1 were favored in newly diagnosed disease. Because the primary lesion, thyroid tissue, could not be accessed, the study looked at peripheral blood alone. A larger number of public clonotypes was shared among persistent patients (fewer than 3,000) than among newly diagnosed patients (roughly 1,000). Only the TCR beta chain was sequenced and analyzed. Lower TCR Shannon entropy and fewer highly expanded clones were observed in persistent Graves' disease patients than in newly diagnosed patients, which suggested clonal expansion. The authors acknowledged the small sample size as a limitation that may reduce accuracy.

The library was produced with multiplex PCR. This sample was sequenced with an Illumina HiSeq 4000. TCR beta libraries were built with iRepertoire HTBI primers and Arm-PCR amplification of CDR3 regions. Gel purification was performed on PCR products prior to sequencing. On the authors' methods: A total of 62 TRBV and approximately 15 TRBJ segments were identified across samples and were used for gene usage analysis of CDR3 amino acid clonotypes. COPE and FqMerger were used to merge filtered high-quality paired reads into contigs. BLAST was used to align contigs to IMGT TRBV, TRBD and TRBJ reference genes, and CDR3 was defined according to IMGT. Highly expanded clones were defined as clonotypes with a frequency above 0.1%. Shannon entropy was used to measure repertoire diversity, and the Gini coefficient was used to measure V-J evenness. Clonotypes shared by more than one individual were considered public. TCRdb applied fastp at Q25 and MiXCR to the public reads, then kept only in-frame beta chains. Every CDR3 protein is listed once, alongside the most common genes and DNA of its rows. The V and J calls follow TCRdb's processing rather than the paper's. The sample data list hundreds of thousands of distinct CDR3 sequences, and about 20% of these were observed just once. Of the sample, roughly 13% is held by the ten largest clones.

The germline V gene (reference sequence) provides CDR1 SSHAT and CDR2 FNYEAQ. The CDR3, from cysteine to phenylalanine, totals 13 residues. Only the CDR3 DNA is retained, 39 bases long and in frame from the first base. The chain couples TRBV7-7 to TRBJ2-2, with no reliable assignment of the D segment. This specimen was peripheral blood mononuclear cells (PBMCs), taken when the disease was refractory, from a patient treated with antithyroid drugs. The TCR sequence derives from a female donor with Graves disease. The encoded CDR3 is CASSSLRTGELFF. The DNA sequence reads TGTGCTAGCAGCTCCCTCCGGACCGGGGAGCTGTTTTTT.